The 10 T cell receptor beta chains listed next were all sequenced from one sample in a study of cytomegalovirus exposure and HLA in healthy donors. In the PCR, 60 Vbeta and 13 Jbeta primers were used. TCRdb's table, derived via immunoSEQ multiplex PCR, lists solely in-frame clones and lacks some. The sample carries some 160,000 clones, roughly 80% recorded once. The sequenced material came from PBMCs. The receptors originated from a middle-aged woman in good health and CMV-seronegative.

This clone was seen a single time. The chain joins TRBV12-5 to TRBJ1-2; D is unclear. Trimming pared 0 bases from V and 4 bases from J, leaving 33 bases between. The CDR3 sequence is 22 residues long. Germline CDR1 and CDR2: LGHNT and FRNRAP. The CDR3 sequence: CASGLVLSGTSPIVPIAYGYTF. CDR3 nucleotides: TGTGCTAGTGGTTTGGTATTGTCAGGTACGTCCCCGATCGTGCCGATCGCCTATGGCTACACCTTC.

The sample holds a few counts of this clone. The chain joins TRBV28 to TRBJ1-1; 7 bases agree with TRBD1. Germline CDR1 reads MDHEN; CDR2 reads SYDVKM. Trimming cost V 6 bases and J 1 base; bases outside gene matches: 8. The length of the CDR3 is 15 residues. The CDR3: CASSRPQGRNTEAFF. CDR3 sequence (DNA): TGTGCCAGCAGCCGACCACAGGGGAGGAACACTGAAGCTTTCTTT. Looking up the rest from reference TRBV28 and TRBJ1-1 gives the full variable domain: DVKVTQSSRYLVKRTGEKVFLECVQDMDHENMFWYRQDPGLGLRLIYFSYDVKMKEKGDIPEGYSVSREKKERFSLILESASTNQTSMYLCASSRPQGRNTEAFFGQGTRLTVV.

The chain combines TRBV9 with TRBJ1-2; 8 bases match TRBD1. V trimming: 3 bases; J trimming: 4 bases; junction bases outside the gene matches: 11. This CDR3 contains 16 residues. Germline CDR1 SGDLS, CDR2 YYNGEE. The CDR3 DNA reads TGTGCCAGCAGCGGACGTTCCGGGACAGGAGGCTATGGCTACACCTTC. Translating gives CASSGRSGTGGYGYTF.

This rearrangement joins TRBV19 to TRBJ2-7, with TRBD1 as a possible D gene (6 bases). V lost 3 bases and J 2 bases, leaving 14 bases between the germline ends. This CDR3 has 15 residues. The germline gives CDR1 LNHDA, CDR2 SQIVND (reference sequence). The CDR3 here is CASSIAPRGTYEQYF. The CDR3 nucleotides are TGTGCCAGTAGTATTGCTCCCAGGGGCACCTACGAGCAGTACTTC. Full variable domain (outside the CDR3, taken from reference TRBV19 and TRBJ2-7): DGGITQSPKYLFRKEGQNVTLSCEQNLNHDAMYWYRQDPGQGLRLIYYSQIVNDFQKGDIAEGYSVSREKKESFPLTVTSAQKNPTAFYLCASSIAPRGTYEQYFGPGTRLTVT.

The chain combines TRBV6-1 with TRBJ2-1; 10 bases are a match to TRBD1. With 4 bases clipped from V and 6 bases from J, the junction kept 6 bases outside the gene matches. CDR1 MNHNS and CDR2 SASEGT come from the germline V gene. The CDR3 is 15 amino acids. The CDR3 loop is CASSGRTGGGNEQFF. The DNA for the CDR3 is TGTGCCAGCAGTGGTCGGACAGGGGGAGGCAATGAGCAGTTCTTC.

The chain combines TRBV5-1 with TRBJ2-1; 9 bases match TRBD1. This CDR3 contains 14 residues. V lost 4 bases to trimming and J lost 9 bases; unmatched junction nucleotides: 8. Germline V gene lookup returns CDR1 SGHRS and CDR2 YFSETQ. This CDR3 reads CASSTGQGTGEQFF. In nucleotides, the CDR3 is TGCGCCAGCAGCACCGGACAGGGGACGGGTGAGCAGTTCTTC.

This chain joins TRBV18 and TRBJ2-7; 9 bases agree with TRBD1. Germline V gene lookup returns CDR1 KGHSH and CDR2 LQKENI. V gave up 3 bases and J gave up 2 bases; unmatched junction bases: 2. The CDR3 totals 14 residues. The CDR3 DNA is TGTGCCAGCTCACCGCGACAGGGGGCCTACGAGCAGTACTTC. This encodes CASSPRQGAYEQYF.

This clone was detected only once. The chain employs TRBV15 and TRBJ1-1; D is ambiguous. CDR1 and CDR2 (germline): LNHNV, YYDKDF (reference sequence). The CDR3 runs 13 residues. Deletions cut 5 bases from V and 0 bases from J, with 7 bases between. The CDR3 DNA sequence: TGTGCCACCAGCGGGGAGGTGAACACTGAAGCTTTCTTT. It codes for CATSGEVNTEAFF.

This chain joins TRBV25-1 and TRBJ2-2; D is possibly TRBD2 (7 bases). Germline V CDR1 and CDR2: MGHDK, SYGVNS. V was shortened by 3 bases and J by 7 bases, with 12 bases between the two germline ends. CDR3 size: 14 residues. The CDR3 is CASSDKRGGGELFF. DNA of the CDR3: TGTGCCAGCAGTGATAAAAGGGGGGGCGGGGAGCTGTTTTTT. The whole variable domain, filled in from reference TRBV25-1 and TRBJ2-2, reads EADIYQTPRYLVIGTGKKITLECSQTMGHDKMYWYQQDPGMELHLIHYSYGVNSTEKGDLSSESTVSRIRTEHFPLTLESARPSHTSQYLCASSDKRGGGELFFGEGSRLTVL.

The chain joins TRBV11-2 to TRBJ2-7, with 8 bases fitting TRBD1. The CDR3 is 16 amino acids. The V and J ends lost 5 bases and 6 bases, in that order; junction bases with no gene match: 15. CDR1 SGHAT and CDR2 FQNNGV come from the germline V gene. CDR3 amino acids: CASSPIKRQGAREQYF. The CDR3 DNA sequence: TGTGCCAGCAGCCCGATAAAGAGGCAGGGGGCGCGCGAGCAGTACTTC.